This T cell receptor (beta chain) was obtained from a study of cytomegalovirus exposure and HLA in healthy donors. Overall study results and limits: According to a subsequent analysis, TCR clusters identified in the first cohort showed a tendency to co-occur across the 120 validation repertoires. While the bulk of TCR sequences proved rare, some public TCRs turned up in many donors.

Assay: immunoSEQ multiplex PCR; the TCRdb copy retains only in-frame clones and omits some. The data contain some 170,000 clones, about 83% of them seen just once; the ten biggest clones take up roughly 1.4%. Comments on this clone: What it binds is not known.

Material for sequencing was PBMCs. The TCR sequence derives from a woman in her thirties in good health and CMV-seronegative.

As DNA, the CDR3 is TGTGCCAGCAAGGGACTTTCGAACACCGGGGAGCTGTTTTTT. It specifies CASKGLSNTGELFF. The J gene is TRBJ2-2, the V gene TRBV2; possibly TRBD2 for D (6 bases). This CDR3 has 14 residues. The germline V and J ends were trimmed by 7 bases and 0 bases, with 9 bases remaining between them. CDR1 and CDR2 from the germline V gene are SNHLY and FYNNEI.